The 23 T cell receptor beta chains listed next were all sequenced from one sample in a study of blood T cells in healthy people across ages. Together with a sample-barcoded 5' primer, a J-beta primer mix was included in a second PCR lasting about 6 to 12 cycles. TCRdb re-analysed the 5' RACE reads in MiXCR, keeping a single row per CDR3 protein. The sample contains hundreds of thousands of distinct CDR3 sequences, approximately 30% of which appear only once. Sequenced: blood. Receptors originate from an elderly woman in good health.

This clonotype was recorded at least ten times. The CDR3 DNA follows: TGTGCCAGCAGTTTTTACAGGATGGGCGGCAATCAGCCCCAGCATTTT. It encodes CASSFYRMGGNQPQHF. This chain connects TRBV12-3 or TRBV12-4 to TRBJ1-5; TRBD1 might be the D (5 bases). This CDR3 is 16 amino acids long. V was trimmed by 3 bases and J by 2 bases, leaving 14 bases between them.

In this sample, this clonotype turned up a few times. This chain connects TRBV30 to TRBJ1-4; D call uncertain. Germline CDR1 GTSNPN, CDR2 SVGIG (reference sequence). Trimming cost V 4 bases and J 13 bases, with 13 bases left between them. CDR3 size: 11 residues. DNA of the CDR3: TGTGCCTGGAAGAGTTGGGAGGTACTGTTTTTT. This sequence encodes CAWKSWEVLFF. The full variable domain, completed using reference TRBV30 and TRBJ1-4, is SQTIHQWPATLVQPVGSPLSLECTVEGTSNPNLYWYRQAAGRGLQLLFYSVGIGQISSEVPQNLSASRPQDRQFILSSKKLLLSDSGFYLCAWKSWEVLFFGSGTQLSVL.

This clonotype was observed at least ten times. The junction and the germline gene differ at one end; a read error may be behind it. This chain connects TRBV5-1 to TRBJ2-3, with 7 bases that match TRBD1. From germline, CDR1 is SGHRS and CDR2 YFSETQ. This CDR3 is 15 amino acids long. The CDR3 reads CASSRSGTGTDTQYF. CDR3 coding DNA: TGTGCCAGCAGCCGATCGGGGACAGGCACAGATACGCAGTATTTT.

As to this clonotype: A clone one base away is much larger, so this may be a read error. The CDR3 does not close with the conserved phenylalanine or tryptophan, likely indicating a read error. The chain is built from TRBV6-6 and TRBJ1-2, with D maybe TRBD1 (5 bases). V was cut by 4 bases and J by 6 bases, with 12 bases left in between. The germline V gene encodes CDR1 MNHNY and CDR2 SVGAGI (reference sequence). CDR3 size: 13 residues. The CDR3 coding sequence is TGTGCCAGCAGTTTGGGGACTACCGATGGCTACACCTTA. Its protein is CASSLGTTDGYTL.

On this clonotype itself: The junction and the germline gene differ at one end; a read error may be behind it. The chain has TRBV15 and TRBJ2-1, with 10 bases lining up with TRBD2. From germline, CDR1 is LNHNV and CDR2 YYDKDF (reference sequence). This CDR3 spans 17 amino acids. The CDR3 DNA reads as TGTGCCACCAGCAGAGTTAGCGGGGGGAGCTCCTACAATGAGCGGTTCTTC. Encoded protein: CATSRVSGGSSYNERFF.

This clonotype was recorded many times. This chain links TRBV7-8 with TRBJ2-5, with D possibly being TRBD1 or TRBD2 (5 bases each). The V end lost 3 bases, the J end lost 5 bases, and 13 bases lay between the germline ends. Germline CDR1 is SGHVS and CDR2 is FQNEAQ. The CDR3 totals 14 residues. CDR3 amino acids: CASSLPGPVETQYF. The CDR3 DNA follows: TGTGCCAGCAGCTTGCCGGGGCCTGTGGAGACCCAGTACTTC.

This clonotype has just a few counts. The rearrangement links TRBV19 to TRBJ2-3; 11 bases agree with TRBD2. Unmatched junction bases numbered 6, after V lost 7 bases and J lost 0 bases. Per germline, CDR1 LNHDA and CDR2 SQIVND (reference sequence). This CDR3 contains 16 residues. The CDR3 loop is CASTRLAGGSTDTQYF. In nucleotides, the CDR3 is TGTGCCAGTACCCGGCTAGCGGGGGGTAGCACAGATACGCAGTATTTT.

This clonotype was detected only a few times. The CDR3, as DNA: TGTGCCAGCAGCCCTCCACAGGGGAGTACAAGCAATCAGCCCCAGCATTTT. Its protein is CASSPPQGSTSNQPQHF. The chain couples TRBV28 to TRBJ1-5; 7 nucleotides line up with TRBD1. Germline CDR1 is MDHEN and CDR2 is SYDVKM. The V segment lost 6 bases and the J segment 1 base; nucleotides outside the gene matches: 12. This CDR3 has 17 residues.

This chain links TRBV9 with TRBJ2-2; TRBD2 aligns across 7 bases. The CDR3 length is 15 residues. Germline V gives CDR1 SGDLS, CDR2 YYNGEE. V lost 0 bases, J lost 6 bases, and 5 bases stayed unmatched. In DNA form, the CDR3 reads TGTGCCAGCAGCGTAGCCCCAGCGGGGCCCGGGGAGCTGTTTTTT. This codes for CASSVAPAGPGELFF.

In this sample, this clonotype turned up a few times. This may arise from a read error, as a much more abundant clone is one base away. The chain recombines TRBV20-1 with TRBJ2-4; 8 nucleotides agree with TRBD1. This CDR3 is built from 15 residues. The germline V gene encodes CDR1 DFQATT and CDR2 SNEGSKA (reference sequence). Trimming removed 6 bases from V and 0 bases from J; junction bases left unmatched: 7. The CDR3 DNA reads TGCAGTGCCGTAACTACAGGGGGAGCCAAAAACATTCAGTACTTC. It is translated as CSAVTTGGAKNIQYF.

This sequence joins TRBV29-1 and TRBJ1-1; D perhaps matches TRBD1 (5 bases). This CDR3 comprises 13 residues. The ends were cut back, 4 bases at V and 0 bases at J, with 9 bases in the middle. Germline V CDR1 and CDR2: SQVTM, ANQGSEA. CDR3 sequence reads: CSVGGGLNTEAFF. The CDR3, as DNA: TGCAGCGTTGGGGGCGGTCTGAACACTGAAGCTTTCTTT.

This chain connects TRBV12-5 to TRBJ2-3; 14 bases agree with TRBD2. V lost 1 base to trimming and J lost 10 bases; unmatched junction nucleotides: 4. CDR3 length: 15 residues. Per the germline V gene, CDR1 is LGHNT and CDR2 is FRNRAP. As DNA, the CDR3 is TGTGCTAGTGGTTTGGGACTAGCGGGGGGGGCTCCGCAGTATTTT. Its translation is CASGLGLAGGAPQYF.

Many counts were recorded for this clonotype. This rearrangement joins TRBV28 to TRBJ2-7; D possibly uses TRBD1 or TRBD2 (6 bases each). This CDR3 is built from 16 residues. Per germline, CDR1 MDHEN and CDR2 SYDVKM. V lost 4 bases and J 2 bases, leaving 18 bases between the germline ends. In nucleotides, the CDR3 is TGTGCCAGCAGTTGGGGGGTCGGGGGCCTACCCTACGAGCAGTACTTC. It codes for CASSWGVGGLPYEQYF.

Details on this clonotype: Just one base apart from a much larger clone, this may be a read error. The chain employs TRBV9 and TRBJ2-3; tentatively, D is TRBD2 (5 bases). CDR1 is SGDLS, CDR2 YYNGEE, per germline. This CDR3 comprises 14 residues. The CDR3 bases are TGTGTCAGCAGCGTAGATCTAGCCGTAGATACGCAGTATTTT. It translates to CVSSVDLAVDTQYF.

This clonotype was seen ten or more times. A much larger clone lies one base from this, so it may be a read error. V is TRBV29-1 and J is TRBJ2-6; TRBD1 might be the D (5 bases). The CDR3 length is 12 residues. Germline V gene data show CDR1 as SQVTM and CDR2 as ANQGSEA. CDR3 in amino acids: CSAFSGANVRTF. As DNA, the CDR3 is TGCAGCGCCTTCTCTGGGGCCAACGTCCGGACTTTC.

This clonotype has more than one count but fewer than ten. One end of the junction does not line up with germline, which may come from a read error. CDR3 sequence (DNA): TGTGCCAGCAGCTTTTCCTCCTCCCGGGGGGGCTACGGAAACACCAGATATTTT. Its protein is CASSFSSSRGGYGNTRYF. The rearrangement links TRBV7-9 to TRBJ1-3, with a weak D call TRBD1 (6 bases). CDR1 and CDR2 (germline): SEHNR, FQNEAQ (reference sequence). This CDR3 region has 18 residues.

This clonotype was counted between two and nine times. A much larger clone lies one base from this, so it may be a read error. The chain uses TRBV29-1 and TRBJ2-5; 8 bases are a match to TRBD1. The better agreement between TRBJ2-1 and the DNA end casts doubt on the J call. Germline values: CDR1 SQVTM, CDR2 ANQGSEA. This CDR3 is 13 amino acids long. The CDR3 protein is CSVGQGQAETQFF. In DNA form, the CDR3 reads TGCAGCGTTGGACAGGGGCAAGCGGAGACCCAGTTCTTC.

The gene calls are TRBV20-1 and TRBJ2-7; TRBD2 matches at 10 bases. Trimming at V came to 3 bases and at J to 4 bases, leaving 12 bases not matched to a gene. The CDR3 spans 16 residues. The germline V gene encodes CDR1 DFQATT and CDR2 SNEGSKA (reference sequence). As DNA, the CDR3 is TGCAGTGCTAGGGGGGGCAGCGGGGGGGCCGGTTACGAGCAGTACTTC. Encoded protein: CSARGGSGGAGYEQYF.

This clonotype was recorded many times. The chain has TRBV20-1 and TRBJ1-2, with 9 nucleotides matching TRBD1. V gave up 6 bases and J gave up 7 bases; unmatched junction bases: 9. Germline V gene sequence: CDR1 DFQATT, CDR2 SNEGSKA (reference sequence). This CDR3 has 13 residues. The CDR3 loop is CSAITGGWGGYTF. CDR3 DNA sequence: TGCAGTGCCATAACAGGGGGCTGGGGTGGCTACACCTTC.

V usage is TRBV7-2 and J usage is TRBJ1-5, with D unresolved. V lost 1 base to trimming and J lost 5 bases, with 12 bases between them. The length of the CDR3 is 15 residues. The V gene's germline CDR1 is SGHTA and CDR2 FQGNSA. CDR3: CASSLVRGRDQPQHF. The CDR3 DNA reads TGTGCCAGCAGCTTAGTGCGGGGTCGGGATCAGCCCCAGCATTTT.

There are a few counts of this clonotype. The genes are TRBV7-8 and TRBJ2-2; D possibly matches TRBD1 or TRBD2 (6 bases each). CDR3 size: 16 residues. Trimming removed 4 bases at V and 6 bases at J, with 18 bases between. Per germline, CDR1 SGHVS and CDR2 FQNEAQ. Here the CDR3 DNA reads TGTGCCAGCAGCTCCCTCGGGGGCAGGAATCCCGGGGAGCTGTTTTTT. Translation: CASSSLGGRNPGELFF.

This clonotype was observed many times. This chain links TRBV5-1 with TRBJ1-4; a weak D match, TRBD1 (5 bases). CDR1 and CDR2 (germline): SGHRS, YFSETQ. The CDR3 runs to 14 residues. V was cut by 1 base and J by 5 bases, with 9 bases left in between. CDR3 region: CASSLMGDNEKLFF. The CDR3 DNA reads as TGCGCCAGCAGCTTGATGGGGGACAATGAAAAACTGTTTTTT.

With respect to this clonotype: A much larger clone lies a single base off, so this may be a read error. This rearrangement joins TRBV25-1 to TRBJ2-7, with TRBD1 matching 7 bases. The CDR3 covers 12 residues. V gave up 7 bases and J gave up 6 bases; unmatched junction bases: 6. Germline CDR1 reads MGHDK; CDR2 reads SYGVNS. Here the CDR3 reads CASNATGAEQYF. Here the CDR3 DNA reads TGTGCCAGCAATGCTACAGGGGCCGAGCAGTACTTC.